This entry lists 25 T cell receptor beta chains sequenced from one sample in a study of post-analysis software for immune sequencing data. General study results and limits: Five or six TRBV segments were significantly more frequent in patients than in controls. TRBV5-6, TRBV5-1 and TRBV20-1 were among these segments.

Antigen specificity for these receptors is unknown. Unique molecular identifiers tagged the TCR beta cDNA libraries. TCRdb re-called the PCR reads with MiXCR, one entry per CDR3 protein. The sample includes roughly 800,000 distinct CDR3 sequences, roughly 46% seen only once; the top ten take around 4.7%. Sequencing was performed on blood. All receptors come from a girl aged 5-17 years with multiple sclerosis.

The J gene is TRBJ2-2, the V gene TRBV5-1; D perhaps matches TRBD1 (6 bases). The CDR3 consists of 13 residues. Germline CDR1 reads SGHRS; CDR2 reads YFSETQ. V was shortened by 4 bases and J by 7 bases, with 11 bases between the two germline ends. The CDR3 nucleotides read TGCGCCAGCAGCGGACAGACCGACGGGGAGCTGTTTTTT. It translates to CASSGQTDGELFF. Full variable domain (remainder filled in from reference TRBV5-1 and TRBJ2-2): KAGVTQTPRYLIKTRGQQVTLSCSPISGHRSVSWYQQTPGQGLQFLFEYFSETQRNKGNFPGRFSGRQFSNSRSEMNVSTLELGDSALYLCASSGQTDGELFFGEGSRLTVL.

V and J are TRBV11-2 and TRBJ2-1, with TRBD1 as a possible D gene (5 bases). Germline-derived CDR1 and CDR2 are SGHAT and FQNNGV. Trimming took off 2 bases at V and 8 bases at J, with 10 bases between the two ends. The CDR3 is made up of 13 amino acids. The CDR3 DNA follows: TGTGCCAGCAGCTTATTAGGGGTCGATGAGCAGTTCTTC. Translating gives CASSLLGVDEQFF.

A single count supports this clonotype. For the CDR3, the DNA is TGTGCCAGCTCACCACCCACTAGTAATGAGCAGTTCTTC. Residues: CASSPPTSNEQFF. This chain joins TRBV18 and TRBJ2-1, with D perhaps matching TRBD2 (5 bases). The germline V gene encodes CDR1 KGHSH and CDR2 LQKENI. The V end lost 0 bases, the J end lost 7 bases, and 7 bases lay between the germline ends. The CDR3 spans 13 residues.

The rearrangement joins TRBV27 to TRBJ2-1, with 14 bases that match TRBD2. The germline CDR1 and CDR2 sequences are MNHEY and SMNVEV (reference sequence). The CDR3 is made up of 16 amino acids. J was trimmed by 8 bases and V by 7 bases; bases with no gene match: 10. The CDR3 sequence is CASTQGLAGALDEQFF. CDR3 in DNA: TGTGCCAGCACCCAGGGACTAGCGGGAGCATTGGATGAGCAGTTCTTC.

In its sample, this clonotype was seen a few times. V and J are TRBV20-1 and TRBJ1-1; D gene unclear. V lost 6 bases and J lost 5, with 19 bases in between. Germline loops: CDR1 DFQATT, CDR2 SNEGSKA (reference sequence). This CDR3 is 14 amino acids long. The CDR3 DNA reads as TGCAGTGCCCCCCGGGCAGGCGGAAGAACTGAAGCTTTCTTT. The encoded protein is CSAPRAGGRTEAFF.

This clonotype was counted a few times. The chain uses TRBV7-2 and TRBJ2-7, with a weak D call TRBD2 (6 bases). The germline V gene encodes CDR1 SGHTA and CDR2 FQGNSA. With 3 bases removed from V and 2 bases from J, the gap between germline ends came to 11 bases. This CDR3 spans 14 amino acids. This CDR3 is CASSFTSLTYEQYF. The CDR3 bases are TGTGCCAGCAGCTTTACTAGCCTTACCTACGAGCAGTACTTC.

The CDR3: CASSPLAGVSEKLFF. The DNA for the CDR3 is TGTGCCAGCAGCCCCCTTGCGGGGGTGAGCGAAAAACTGTTTTTT. The chain uses TRBV7-6 and TRBJ1-4; TRBD1 is a possible D gene (5 bases). V was clipped by 5 bases and J by 8 bases, with 18 bases between them. CDR3 length: 15 residues. From germline, CDR1 is SGHVS and CDR2 FNYEAQ.

The chain uses TRBV6-1 and TRBJ2-3, with D unclear. The CDR3 covers 15 residues. Germline V CDR1 and CDR2: MNHNS, SASEGT. V lost 5 bases to trimming and J lost 1 base, with 13 bases between them. Here the CDR3 DNA reads TGTGCCAGCAGTCAACTATCCCCTGGCACAGATACGCAGTATTTT. It encodes CASSQLSPGTDTQYF.

The V call is TRBV7-9, the J call TRBJ2-3; D gene uncertain. The CDR3 length is 13 residues. V shed 7 bases and J shed 6 bases, with 14 bases lying between them. Germline values: CDR1 SEHNR, CDR2 FQNEAQ (reference sequence). CDR3 in DNA: TGTGCCAGCAACCCCCGTCTAGGGGATACGCAGTATTTT. This translates into CASNPRLGDTQYF.

This clonotype was picked up one time. This rearrangement joins TRBV11-2 to TRBJ2-1; D is perhaps TRBD2 (6 bases). Trimming removed 5 bases from V and 0 bases from J, with 17 bases in between. The V gene's germline CDR1 is SGHAT and CDR2 FQNNGV. The CDR3 is 17 residues long. The CDR3 loop reads CASSPKRVSSSYNEQFF. CDR3 nucleotide sequence: TGTGCCAGCAGCCCTAAGCGGGTCTCAAGCTCCTACAATGAGCAGTTCTTC.

This chain joins TRBV7-2 and TRBJ2-4; no definite D call. The V end was cut by 1 base, the J end by 0 bases, with 7 bases between. The CDR3 is 15 amino acids. Germline loops: CDR1 SGHTA, CDR2 FQGNSA. The CDR3 region is CASSLEDLAKNIQYF. The CDR3 nucleotides read TGTGCCAGCAGCTTAGAGGATTTAGCCAAAAACATTCAGTACTTC.

Notes on this clonotype: This may come from a read error, since a much larger clone is one base off. The final CDR3 position lacks the conserved phenylalanine or tryptophan, pointing to a likely read error. J is TRBJ2-1 and V is TRBV24-1, with 12 bases matching TRBD2. The CDR3 runs 16 residues. V lost 2 bases to trimming and J lost 6 bases; unmatched junction nucleotides: 4. The V gene's germline CDR1 is KGHDR and CDR2 SFDVKD. The CDR3 DNA reads TGTGCCACCAGTGATTCCACTAGCGGGAGGCTCAATGAGCAGTTCTTA. It is translated as CATSDSTSGRLNEQFL.

This chain uses TRBV4-1 with TRBJ2-3; D gene unclear. The CDR3 is 16 amino acids. Trimming cost V 0 bases and J 0 bases, with 10 bases left between them. Per the germline V gene, CDR1 is MGHRA and CDR2 is YSYEKL. CDR3 sequence: CASSQEASPSTDTQYF. The CDR3 DNA sequence: TGCGCCAGCAGCCAAGAAGCTAGTCCCAGCACAGATACGCAGTATTTT.

The chain links TRBV20-1 to TRBJ2-1; TRBD2 matches 8 bases. The CDR3 runs to 13 residues. Germline CDR1 DFQATT, CDR2 SNEGSKA (reference sequence). After removal of 7 bases from V and 5 bases from J, the junction contained 7 bases not matched to a gene. CDR3 nucleotide sequence: TGCAGTGGACTGACTAGCGAGAACAATGAGCAGTTCTTC. Translated: CSGLTSENNEQFF.

J is TRBJ1-6 and V is TRBV30; TRBD1 is a possible D gene (6 bases). This CDR3 has 15 amino acids. Deletions cut 0 bases from V and 5 bases from J, with 11 bases between. CDR1 is GTSNPN and CDR2 is SVGIG in the germline V gene (reference sequence). The CDR3 spells CAWSVRPGDNSPLHF. The DNA for the CDR3 is TGTGCCTGGAGTGTACGGCCAGGGGATAATTCACCCCTCCACTTT. Variable domain in full (rest from reference TRBV30 and TRBJ1-6): SQTIHQWPATLVQPVGSPLSLECTVEGTSNPNLYWYRQAAGRGLQLLFYSVGIGQISSEVPQNLSASRPQDRQFILSSKKLLLSDSGFYLCAWSVRPGDNSPLHFGNGTRLTVT.

The gene calls are TRBV6-1 and TRBJ1-2, with 8 bases lining up with TRBD1. This CDR3 is built from 13 residues. Germline CDR1 reads MNHNS; CDR2 reads SASEGT. V gave up 8 bases and J gave up 5 bases; unmatched junction bases: 7. CDR3 in DNA: TGTGCCAGCGACAGGGGCGCTGGGTATGGCTACACCTTC. Encoded protein: CASDRGAGYGYTF.

This chain uses TRBV5-1 with TRBJ2-1, with 7 bases that match TRBD1. CDR1 is SGHRS, CDR2 YFSETQ, per germline. The V segment lost 0 bases and the J segment 4 bases; nucleotides outside the gene matches: 4. The CDR3 contains 15 residues. CDR3 loop: CASSLVGTEYNEQFF. The CDR3, as DNA: TGCGCCAGCAGCTTGGTTGGGACAGAGTACAATGAGCAGTTCTTC.

In its sample, this clonotype was seen a few times. The chain joins TRBV29-1 to TRBJ2-1; the match to TRBD2 covers 8 bases. This CDR3 region has 13 residues. In germline, CDR1 is SQVTM, CDR2 ANQGSEA. Germline trimming cut 5 bases from V and 7 bases from J; bases unmatched to any gene: 7. CDR3 sequence reads: CSVWFGGVNEQFF. The CDR3 DNA follows: TGCAGCGTTTGGTTCGGGGGGGTAAATGAGCAGTTCTTC.

This clonotype was seen a few times. The rearrangement uses TRBV28 and TRBJ2-4; D is perhaps TRBD1 (6 bases). Germline CDR1 reads MDHEN; CDR2 reads SYDVKM. V was pared by 1 base and J by 0 bases, with 10 bases between. This CDR3 has 16 residues. The CDR3 DNA follows: TGTGCCAGCAGTTTATCAGGGGCACTAGCCAAAAACATTCAGTACTTC. Translated, it gives CASSLSGALAKNIQYF.

The sample holds one count of this clonotype. The V call is TRBV29-1, the J call TRBJ2-1; 12 bases align to TRBD2. Trimming removed 6 bases from V and 9 bases from J; junction bases left unmatched: 9. The length of the CDR3 is 14 residues. CDR1 SQVTM and CDR2 ANQGSEA come from the germline V gene. This chain's CDR3 is CSVLLAGGTPEQFF. The CDR3 DNA follows: TGCAGCGTGTTACTAGCGGGAGGAACTCCTGAGCAGTTCTTC.

The chain carries TRBV4-1 and TRBJ1-2, with a tentative D call TRBD1 (5 bases). V was shortened by 1 base and J by 4 bases, with 13 bases between the two germline ends. CDR3 length: 15 amino acids. Germline V gives CDR1 MGHRA, CDR2 YSYEKL. The chain's CDR3 is CASSQGSGAGYGYTF. The CDR3 region has the DNA TGCGCCAGCAGCCAAGGCTCCGGGGCCGGCTATGGCTACACCTTC.

The chain links TRBV3-1 to TRBJ2-3, with D possibly being TRBD2 (6 bases). The CDR3 contains 15 residues. Trimming took 4 bases from V and 6 from J, leaving 17 bases between them. CDR1 is LGHDT and CDR2 is YNNKEL in the germline V gene (reference sequence). The CDR3 nucleotides are TGTGCCAGCAGCCTCGGCGGGGTCAATCGCGATACGCAGTATTTT. It encodes CASSLGGVNRDTQYF.

The chain combines TRBV7-9 with TRBJ2-1; D gene unclear. The DNA end is more similar to TRBJ2-7, so the J call may be wrong. The CDR3 covers 13 residues. The germline CDR1 and CDR2 sequences are SEHNR and FQNEAQ (reference sequence). The CDR3 nucleotides are TGTGCCGGCGAAAGACGCTCCTACAATGAGCAGTACTTC. This sequence encodes CAGERRSYNEQYF.

With regard to this clonotype: The junction departs from germline at one end; a sequencing error may be responsible. J is TRBJ1-5 and V is TRBV6-1, with D unresolved. The CDR3 is 13 amino acids. Germline CDR1 reads MNHNS; CDR2 reads SASEGT. The CDR3 loop is CAGSGHLNQPQHF. The CDR3 DNA reads TGTGCCGGCAGTGGTCACCTCAATCAGCCCCAGCATTTT.

There are a few counts of this clonotype. This sequence joins TRBV12-3 or TRBV12-4 and TRBJ2-7; 8 nucleotides align to TRBD2. The CDR3 sequence is 15 residues long. The V segment lost 5 bases and the J segment 0 bases; nucleotides outside the gene matches: 6. The CDR3 nucleotides read TGTGCCAGCAGTCCTACTAGCGGTCTCTCCTACGAGCAGTACTTC. Its protein product is CASSPTSGLSYEQYF.